This entry describes one TCR beta chain. This CDR3 is 16 amino acids long. With the 5' RACE reads reprocessed, TCRdb shows one record per CDR3 protein and no DNA. Its listing shows about 420,000 distinct CDR3 sequences. The source of the sample is a study of monozygotic twins with inflammatory bowel disease. The material sequenced was blood. This receptor was obtained from a human donor with ulcerative colitis or Crohn's disease, or a healthy co-twin of an affected twin (not recorded which). The V gene is TRBV12-3 or TRBV12-4, the J gene TRBJ2-1; TCRdb's assignment of TRBD1 cannot be checked, as there is no DNA. The CDR3 sequence: CASSRTDRGSNNEQFF.